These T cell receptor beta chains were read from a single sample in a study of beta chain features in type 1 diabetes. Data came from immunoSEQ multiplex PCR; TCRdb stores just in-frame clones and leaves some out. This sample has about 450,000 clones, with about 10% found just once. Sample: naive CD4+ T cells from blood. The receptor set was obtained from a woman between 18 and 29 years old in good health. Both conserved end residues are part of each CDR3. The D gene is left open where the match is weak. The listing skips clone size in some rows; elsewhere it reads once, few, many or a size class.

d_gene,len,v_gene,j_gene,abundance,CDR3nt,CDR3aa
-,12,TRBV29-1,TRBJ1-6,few,TGCAGCGTTGGGGGGCCCAATTCACCCCTCCACTTT,CSVGGPNSPLHF
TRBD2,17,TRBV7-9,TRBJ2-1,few,TGTGCCAGCAGCTTAGCTGGGACTAGCGGAGCCTACAATGAGCAGTTCTTC,CASSLAGTSGAYNEQFF
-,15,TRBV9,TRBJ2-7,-,TGTGCCAGCAGCACCGGTGGAGGGTCCTCCTACGAGCAGTACTTC,CASSTGGGSSYEQYF
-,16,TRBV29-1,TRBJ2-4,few,TGCAGCGCCAGTGAAGGAGGGCGGGTTGCCAAAAACATTCAGTACTTC,CSASEGGRVAKNIQYF
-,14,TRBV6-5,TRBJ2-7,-,TGTGCCAGCGCGAGGGACTTACTCACTTACGAGCAGTACTTC,CASARDLLTYEQYF
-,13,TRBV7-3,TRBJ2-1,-,TGTGCCAGCAGCCGACTAGACCACAATGAGCAGTTCTTC,CASSRLDHNEQFF
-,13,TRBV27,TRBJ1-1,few,TGTGCCAGCAGTCGGACGCAGAACACTGAAGCTTTCTTT,CASSRTQNTEAFF
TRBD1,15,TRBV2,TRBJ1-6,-,TGTGCCAGCAGTCCCAGACAGGGCGCCAATTCACCCCTCCACTTT,CASSPRQGANSPLHF
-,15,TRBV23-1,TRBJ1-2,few,TGCGCCAGCAGTCAATGGCCCCAGGGCGGCTATGGCTACACCTTC,CASSQWPQGGYGYTF
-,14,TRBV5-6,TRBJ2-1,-,TGTGCCAGCAGCTTGTCGGGCAGTTTAAATGAGCAGTTCTTC,CASSLSGSLNEQFF
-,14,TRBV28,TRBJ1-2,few,TGTGCCAGCACCCCTGGCGGACCCTTCTTGGGCTACACCTTC,CASTPGGPFLGYTF
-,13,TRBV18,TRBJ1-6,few,TGTGCCAGCTCACCACCGGGAGATTCACCCCTCCACTTT,CASSPPGDSPLHF
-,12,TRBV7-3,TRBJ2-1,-,TGTGCCAGCAGCTTAACGGGTCATGAGCAGTTCTTC,CASSLTGHEQFF
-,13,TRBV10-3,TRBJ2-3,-,TGTGCCATCAGTGACGTCCCTAAAGATACGCAGTATTTT,CAISDVPKDTQYF
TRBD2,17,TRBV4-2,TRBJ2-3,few,TGTGCCAGCAGCCAAGTTCCGCGGGAGCCTAGCACAGATACGCAGTATTTT,CASSQVPREPSTDTQYF
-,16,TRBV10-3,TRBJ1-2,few,TGTGCCATCAGTGCCCGTTCAGGTACGGGTAACTATGGCTACACCTTC,CAISARSGTGNYGYTF
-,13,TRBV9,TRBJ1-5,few,TGTGCCAGCAGCGTGGACAATGATCAGCCCCAGCATTTT,CASSVDNDQPQHF
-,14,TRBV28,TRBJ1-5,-,TGTGCCAGCAGTTTACTCAGGGTTATTACGCCCCAGCATTTT,CASSLLRVITPQHF
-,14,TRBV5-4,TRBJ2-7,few,TGTGCCAGCAGCCTGGCGACTAGAAGGTACGAGCAGTACTTC,CASSLATRRYEQYF
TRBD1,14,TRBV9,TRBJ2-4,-,TGTGCCAGCAGCGGAGGGGGCGCATCGAACATTCAGTACTTC,CASSGGGASNIQYF
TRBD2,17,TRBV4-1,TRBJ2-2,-,TGCGCCAGCAGCCAAGCGGATAGCGGGCCTAAGGGCGGGGAGCTGTTTTTT,CASSQADSGPKGGELFF
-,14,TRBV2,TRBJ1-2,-,TGTGCCAGCAGTGAATTGAATCAGGGAGGTGGCTACACCTTC,CASSELNQGGGYTF
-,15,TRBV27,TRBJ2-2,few,TGTGCCAGCAGTTTATCGGGACAGAACACCGGGGAGCTGTTTTTT,CASSLSGQNTGELFF
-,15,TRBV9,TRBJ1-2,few,TGTGCCAGCAGCGTAGATTCTCGGCAGGGCTATGGCTACACCTTC,CASSVDSRQGYGYTF
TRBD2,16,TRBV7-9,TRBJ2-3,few,TGTGCCAGCAGCCGAGGCCCTAGCGGGAGCGCAGATACGCAGTATTTT,CASSRGPSGSADTQYF
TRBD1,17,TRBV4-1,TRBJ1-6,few,TGCGCCAGCAGCCAAGAAGGGACAGGGCCTAACTATTCACCCCTCCACTTT,CASSQEGTGPNYSPLHF
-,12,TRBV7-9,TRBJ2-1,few,TGTGCCAGCAGCTTCAGGGTTGGTGAGCAGTTCTTC,CASSFRVGEQFF
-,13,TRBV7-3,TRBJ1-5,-,TGTGCCAGCAGCTTAACGAGGGGTCAGCCCCAGCATTTT,CASSLTRGQPQHF
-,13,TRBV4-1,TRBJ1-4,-,TGCGCCAGCAGCCCATCGCGGTTAGAAAAACTGTTTTTT,CASSPSRLEKLFF
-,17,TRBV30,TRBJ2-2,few,TGTGCCTGGAGTGTACGACGGACCTCCGCGAACACCGGGGAGCTGTTTTTT,CAWSVRRTSANTGELFF
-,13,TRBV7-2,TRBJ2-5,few,TGTGCCAGCAGCTTTCAACGCGAAGAGACCCAGTACTTC,CASSFQREETQYF
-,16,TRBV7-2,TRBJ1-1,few,TGTGCCAGCAGCCCCAGCGGGGCAGGTTGGGGCACTGAAGCTTTCTTT,CASSPSGAGWGTEAFF
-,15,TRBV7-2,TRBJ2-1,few,TGTGCCAGCAGCTTAGATCCAGGCTCCTTTAATGAGCAGTTCTTC,CASSLDPGSFNEQFF
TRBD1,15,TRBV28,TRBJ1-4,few,TGTGCCAGCAGTTCACCCGGGACAGGGATCGAAAAACTGTTTTTT,CASSSPGTGIEKLFF
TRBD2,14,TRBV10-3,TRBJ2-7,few,TGTGCCATCAGTGCTAGCGGGAGCCCCTACGAGCAGTACTTC,CAISASGSPYEQYF
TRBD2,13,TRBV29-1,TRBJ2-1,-,TGCAGCGTTGAGGGGGGGACCTACAATGAGCAGTTCTTC,CSVEGGTYNEQFF
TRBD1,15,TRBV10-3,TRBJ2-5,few,TGTGCCATCAGTGGCGAATCAGGGGGTTTGGAGACCCAGTACTTC,CAISGESGGLETQYF
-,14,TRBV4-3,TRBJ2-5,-,TGCGCCAGCAGCCAAGACCGGGGGAGAGAGACCCAGTACTTC,CASSQDRGRETQYF
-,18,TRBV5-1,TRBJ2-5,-,TGCGCCAGCAGCTTGGAGCGACCTAGTAGGACAGCGCAAGAGACCCAGTACTTC,CASSLERPSRTAQETQYF
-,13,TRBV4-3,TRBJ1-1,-,TGCGCCAGCAGTTACCGAGTGAACACTGAAGCTTTCTTT,CASSYRVNTEAFF
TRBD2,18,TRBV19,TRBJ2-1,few,TGTGCCAGTAGTATAGCACGACTAGCGGGAGGGCTCGCTAATGAGCAGTTCTTC,CASSIARLAGGLANEQFF
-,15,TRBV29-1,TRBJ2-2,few,TGCAGCGTTGCCGGGCCTGCCGCGAACACCGGGGAGCTGTTTTTT,CSVAGPAANTGELFF
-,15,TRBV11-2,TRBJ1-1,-,TGTGCCAGCAGCTTAGTCCGGGGTCTGAACACTGAAGCTTTCTTT,CASSLVRGLNTEAFF
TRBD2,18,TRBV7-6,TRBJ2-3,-,TGTGCCAGCAGCCTCACTAGCGGGGACTTCTCCAGCACAGATACGCAGTATTTT,CASSLTSGDFSSTDTQYF
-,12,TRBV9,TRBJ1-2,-,TGTGCCAGCAGCGTGGACAGCTATGGCTACACCTTC,CASSVDSYGYTF
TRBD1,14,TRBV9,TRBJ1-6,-,TGTGCCAGCAGCGTACGGACAGGGAATTCACCCCTCCACTTT,CASSVRTGNSPLHF
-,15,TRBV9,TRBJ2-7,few,TGTGCCAGCAGCGCCGGAGGCAGGGGTTCCTACGAGCAGTACTTC,CASSAGGRGSYEQYF
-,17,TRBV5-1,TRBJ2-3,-,TGCGCCAGCAGCTTGTTCGGGACCAGCCTAGGCACAGATACGCAGTATTTT,CASSLFGTSLGTDTQYF
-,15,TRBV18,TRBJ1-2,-,TGTGCCAGCTCATCATCATACAGGGAGGCCTATGGCTACACCTTC,CASSSSYREAYGYTF
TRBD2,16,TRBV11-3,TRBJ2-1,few,TGTGCCAGCAGCCTTAATCCGGGACTAGCAGGCAATGAGCAGTTCTTC,CASSLNPGLAGNEQFF
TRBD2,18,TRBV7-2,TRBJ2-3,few,TGTGCCAGCAGCCCGTGGACTAGCGGCGGTGGGGTCACAGATACGCAGTATTTT,CASSPWTSGGGVTDTQYF
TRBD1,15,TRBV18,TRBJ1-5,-,TGTGCCAGCTCACCGCTGGGACAGGGCAATCAGCCCCAGCATTTT,CASSPLGQGNQPQHF
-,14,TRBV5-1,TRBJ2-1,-,TGCGCCAGCTCCCCCCAGGGCCCCTACAATGAGCAGTTCTTC,CASSPQGPYNEQFF
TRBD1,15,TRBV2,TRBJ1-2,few,TGTGCCAGCAGTGGAGTTCGCGACAGGGATCGGGGCTACACCTTC,CASSGVRDRDRGYTF
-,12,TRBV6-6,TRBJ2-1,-,TGTGCCAGCAGTTACTCTCAGAGTGAGCAGTTCTTC,CASSYSQSEQFF
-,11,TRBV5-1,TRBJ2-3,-,TGCGCCAGCGGCGGGACAGATACGCAGTATTTT,CASGGTDTQYF
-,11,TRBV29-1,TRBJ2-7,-,TGCAGCGTTGCCGTGGTCTACGAGCAGTACTTC,CSVAVVYEQYF